The 13 T cell receptor beta chains in this list originate from one sample, sequenced in a study of early T cells in non-severe SARS-CoV-2 infection. Each CDR3 protein is one row after TCRdb ran MiXCR on the 5' RACE reads. The sample records nearly 45,000 distinct CDR3 sequences, around 9.9% being singletons. Source material: whole blood. The receptors here all came from an adult who was a healthcare worker with PCR-confirmed SARS-CoV-2 infection or an uninfected control (not recorded which).

This clonotype came up many times. The chain couples TRBV16 to TRBJ1-1; D is ambiguous. Trimming removed 0 bases at V and 4 bases at J, with 6 bases between. Germline lookup yields CDR1 KGHSY and CDR2 FQNENV. The CDR3 is made up of 13 amino acids. The CDR3 DNA sequence: TGTGCCAGCAGCCAATCTCCCTTCACTGAAGCTTTCTTT. Its translation: CASSQSPFTEAFF.

There are many counts of this clonotype. The V and J genes are TRBV6-2 or TRBV6-3 and TRBJ2-4; D gene ambiguous. V dropped 2 bases and J dropped 2 bases, with 13 bases sitting between them. The CDR3 sequence is 16 residues long. Germline CDR1 MNHEY, CDR2 SVGEGT. The chain's CDR3 is CASSYILVGTKNIQYF. The CDR3 DNA sequence: TGTGCCAGCAGTTACATTTTAGTCGGTACCAAAAACATTCAGTACTTC.

At least ten counts were recorded for this clonotype. This sequence joins TRBV3-1 and TRBJ2-1; maybe TRBD2 (6 bases). The CDR3 extends over 14 amino acids. Trimming pared 0 bases from V and 6 bases from J, leaving 9 bases between. Germline assignment: CDR1 LGHDT and CDR2 YNNKEL (reference sequence). CDR3 in DNA: TGTGCCAGCAGCCAAGAGGGGGGTGGCAATGAGCAGTTCTTC. Amino acid sequence: CASSQEGGGNEQFF.

The sample holds a few counts of this clonotype. This chain joins TRBV11-2 and TRBJ2-7; 7 nucleotides align to TRBD1. The germline V gene encodes CDR1 SGHAT and CDR2 FQNNGV. With 1 base clipped from V and 4 bases from J, the junction kept 13 bases outside the gene matches. The CDR3 has 17 residues. The DNA for the CDR3 is TGTGCCAGCAGCTTAGTAAAATGGGACAGAGCCTTTTACGAGCAGTACTTC. Its protein product is CASSLVKWDRAFYEQYF.

This clonotype showed up many times. The chain has TRBV20-1 and TRBJ2-7; no reliable D call. The CDR3 consists of 12 residues. In germline, CDR1 is DFQATT, CDR2 SNEGSKA (reference sequence). Trimming took off 5 bases at V and 7 bases at J, with 15 bases between the two ends. CDR3 sequence (DNA): TGCAGTGCTGCCCCTACCCTTGCAGAGCAGTACTTC. It yields the protein CSAAPTLAEQYF.

This clonotype has just a few counts. V gene TRBV18 combines with J gene TRBJ2-5, with D perhaps being TRBD1 or TRBD2 (5 bases each). The V gene lost 2 bases and the J gene lost 5 bases, with 12 bases spanning the gap. The CDR3 sequence is 14 residues long. The germline V gene encodes CDR1 KGHSH and CDR2 LQKENI. The CDR3 spells CASSPGGSGETQYF. The DNA of the CDR3 is TGTGCCAGCTCACCAGGGGGATCGGGGGAGACCCAGTACTTC.

The gene calls are TRBV18 and TRBJ1-2; a possible D gene is TRBD1 (5 bases). CDR3 size: 14 residues. CDR1 KGHSH and CDR2 LQKENI come from the germline V gene. Trimming shortened V by 3 bases and J by 6 bases, and 14 bases separated the two germline ends. CDR3 residues: CASSPRPGLDGYTF. CDR3 sequence (DNA): TGTGCCAGCTCACCCAGACCGGGACTGGATGGCTACACCTTC.

This clonotype has more than one count but fewer than ten. This may stem from a read error, because a much larger clone lies one nucleotide away. The J gene is TRBJ2-7, the V gene TRBV2, with 7 nucleotides matching TRBD1. Germline CDR1 is SNHLY and CDR2 is FYNNEI. J lost 5 bases, V lost 8 bases, and 3 bases had no gene match. CDR3 length: 11 amino acids. CDR3 protein: CASGTVHEQYF. The CDR3 DNA is TGTGCCAGCGGGACAGTCCACGAGCAGTACTTC. The whole variable domain, filled in from reference TRBV2 and TRBJ2-7, reads EPEVTQTPSHQVTQMGQEVILRCVPISNHLYFYWYRQILGQKVEFLVSFYNNEISEKSEIFDDQFSVERPDGSNFTLKIRSTKLEDSAMYFCASGTVHEQYFGPGTRLTVT.

This clonotype was seen repeatedly, ten times or more. The rearrangement links TRBV2 to TRBJ1-2; D gene unclear. Germline V gene sequence: CDR1 SNHLY, CDR2 FYNNEI. Trimming took off 1 base at V and 4 bases at J, with 7 bases between the two ends. This CDR3 is built from 13 residues. CDR3 region: CASSEDRIYGYTF. The CDR3 region has the DNA TGTGCCAGCAGTGAAGACCGAATCTATGGCTACACCTTC.

This clonotype showed up many times. This chain joins TRBV18 and TRBJ2-6; no firm D call. Germline CDR1 KGHSH, CDR2 LQKENI. V was clipped by 4 bases and J by 0 bases, with 13 bases between them. This CDR3 contains 17 residues. In DNA form, the CDR3 reads TGTGCCAGCTCACGCATAGCCGGATCCTCTGGGGCCAACGTCCTGACTTTC. It encodes CASSRIAGSSGANVLTF.

This clonotype was observed many times. This chain connects TRBV6-6 to TRBJ1-6; D gene uncertain. Germline V gives CDR1 MNHNY, CDR2 SVGAGI (reference sequence). V gave up 0 bases and J gave up 0 bases, with 3 bases separating them. CDR3 size: 15 residues. The CDR3 here is CASSYSASYNSPLHF. As DNA, the CDR3 is TGTGCCAGCAGTTACTCCGCCTCCTATAATTCACCCCTCCACTTT.

This clonotype was counted a few times. Likely a read error: the CDR3 ends without its conserved phenylalanine or tryptophan. This chain joins TRBV27 and TRBJ1-2; D may be TRBD1 (5 bases). The CDR3 is 13 amino acids. V lost 5 bases and J lost 4, with 11 bases in between. Germline assignment: CDR1 MNHEY and CDR2 SMNVEV (reference sequence). DNA of the CDR3: TGTGCCAGCAGTCCCCGGACAAGCTATGGCTACACCCTC. It yields the protein CASSPRTSYGYTL.

There are many counts of this clonotype. V is TRBV7-2 and J is TRBJ1-1, with D perhaps matching TRBD1 (5 bases). Trimming shortened V by 5 bases and J by 4 bases, and 14 bases separated the two germline ends. Germline CDR1 reads SGHTA; CDR2 reads FQGNSA. The CDR3 loop spans 14 amino acids. The CDR3 DNA reads as TGTGCCAGCAGCGTAGACAGAGCCCTCACTGAAGCTTTCTTT. Translation: CASSVDRALTEAFF.